This TCR beta chain was recovered during a study of T cells in localized non-small cell lung cancer. Germline V gene sequence: CDR1 DFQATT, CDR2 SNEGSKA (reference sequence). There are 11 residues in the CDR3. The study's findings and limits: Adjacent lung exhibited a median of approximately 50 among the 100 most abundant tumor clones. One tumor region alone was sequenced, and heterogeneity therefore remains possible. Adjacent uninvolved lung tissue had the highest T cell clonality, exceeding tumor.

About this clone: Its antigen is unidentified. The junction departs from germline at one end; a sequencing error may be responsible.

TCRdb keeps only in-frame clones here, not all; method: immunoSEQ multiplex PCR. This table has some 50,000 clones, around 86% appearing once. The V gene is TRBV20-1, the J gene TRBJ2-1, with 7 bases lining up with TRBD1. This TCR was sampled from a man aged 35 to 69 with stage III lung adenocarcinoma. The specimen comprised peripheral blood mononuclear cells, sampled before any cancer treatment. The CDR3 region is CSARDWKGAVF. The CDR3 coding sequence is TGCAGTGCTAGAGATTGGAAGGGGGCCGTCTTC.